One sample yielded the 2 T cell receptor beta chains listed below, sequenced in a study of T cells in Graves' hyperthyroidism and ophthalmopathy. Regions amplified from RNA transcripts were the TCR beta CDR3 regions. The HTBI primer set served for first-round RT-PCR of the TCR CDR3. TCRdb reprocessed the multiplex PCR reads via MiXCR and lists one record per CDR3 protein. The data hold 250,000 to 300,000 distinct CDR3 sequences, with roughly 13% observed a single time. Sequenced input: blood. The receptors here all came from a woman between 35 and 50 years old with Graves' hyperthyroidism.

As regards this clonotype: Germline is not matched at one junction end, which may reflect a read error. V gene TRBV7-2 combines with J gene TRBJ2-1; D is undetermined. The germline V gene encodes CDR1 SGHTA and CDR2 FQGNSA. This CDR3 region has 15 residues. The CDR3 loop is CASSLAGRPLDEQFF. The CDR3 DNA reads TGTGCCAGCAGCTTAGCAGGTCGTCCCCTAGATGAGCAATTCTTC.

This chain connects TRBV19 to TRBJ2-4; D gene ambiguous. Trimming stripped 4 bases from V and 1 base from J, with 14 bases between. CDR1 and CDR2 (germline): LNHDA, SQIVND (reference sequence). The CDR3 has 16 amino acids. The CDR3: CASSSRASDAKNIQYF. The CDR3 DNA reads TGTGCCAGTAGTAGTAGAGCGTCTGACGCCAAAAACATTCAGTACTTC.